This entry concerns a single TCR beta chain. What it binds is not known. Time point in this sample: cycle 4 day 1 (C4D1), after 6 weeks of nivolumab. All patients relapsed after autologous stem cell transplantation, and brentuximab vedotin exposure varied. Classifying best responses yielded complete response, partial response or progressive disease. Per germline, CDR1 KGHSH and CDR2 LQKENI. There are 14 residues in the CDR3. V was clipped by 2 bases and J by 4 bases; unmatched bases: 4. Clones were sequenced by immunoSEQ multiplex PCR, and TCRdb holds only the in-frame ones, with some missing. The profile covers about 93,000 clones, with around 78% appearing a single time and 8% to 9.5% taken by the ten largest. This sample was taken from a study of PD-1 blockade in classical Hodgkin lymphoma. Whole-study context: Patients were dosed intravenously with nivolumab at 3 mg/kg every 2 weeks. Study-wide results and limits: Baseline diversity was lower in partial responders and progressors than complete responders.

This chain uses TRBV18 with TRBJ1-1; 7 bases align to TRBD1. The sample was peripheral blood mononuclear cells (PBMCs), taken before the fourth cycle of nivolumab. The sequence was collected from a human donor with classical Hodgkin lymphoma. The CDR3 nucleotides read TGTGCCAGCTCACCAGAGACAGGGACCACTGAAGCTTTCTTT. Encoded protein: CASSPETGTTEAFF.